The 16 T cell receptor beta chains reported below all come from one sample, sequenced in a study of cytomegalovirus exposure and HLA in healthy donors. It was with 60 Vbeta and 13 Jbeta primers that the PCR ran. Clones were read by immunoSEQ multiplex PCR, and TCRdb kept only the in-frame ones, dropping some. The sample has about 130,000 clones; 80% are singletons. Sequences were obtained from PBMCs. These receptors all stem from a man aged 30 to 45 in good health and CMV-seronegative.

The CDR3 bases are TGTGCCAGCTCACCACCCGCTCAGGGCTATCAGCCCCAGCATTTT. It translates to CASSPPAQGYQPQHF. This chain joins TRBV18 and TRBJ1-5; D is perhaps TRBD1 (5 bases). There are 15 residues in the CDR3. V was pared by 0 bases and J by 5 bases, with 11 bases between. CDR1 and CDR2 (germline): KGHSH, LQKENI. Using reference TRBV18 and TRBJ1-5 for the parts outside the CDR3, the full variable domain is NAGVMQNPRHLVRRRGQEARLRCSPMKGHSHVYWYRQLPEEGLKFMVYLQKENIIDESGMPKERFSAEFPKEGPSILRIQQVVRGDSAAYFCASSPPAQGYQPQHFGDGTRLSIL.

The CDR3 here is CASRSAGGGGEQFF. The CDR3 DNA reads TGTGCCTCTCGGTCAGCGGGAGGGGGCGGTGAGCAGTTCTTC. J is TRBJ2-1 and V is TRBV30; 10 bases align to TRBD2. The CDR3 is made up of 14 amino acids. Germline V CDR1 and CDR2: GTSNPN, SVGIG (reference sequence). Trimming cost V 7 bases and J 9 bases; bases outside gene matches: 12. The whole variable domain, remainder taken from reference TRBV30 and TRBJ2-1, is SQTIHQWPATLVQPVGSPLSLECTVEGTSNPNLYWYRQAAGRGLQLLFYSVGIGQISSEVPQNLSASRPQDRQFILSSKKLLLSDSGFYLCASRSAGGGGEQFFGPGTRLTVL.

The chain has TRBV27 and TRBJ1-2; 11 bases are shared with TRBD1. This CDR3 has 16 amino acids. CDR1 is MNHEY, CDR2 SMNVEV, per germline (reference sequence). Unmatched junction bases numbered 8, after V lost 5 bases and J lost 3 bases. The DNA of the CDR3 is TGTGCCAGCAGTGTTGGACAGGGGGCGCGGTACTATGGCTACACCTTC. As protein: CASSVGQGARYYGYTF.

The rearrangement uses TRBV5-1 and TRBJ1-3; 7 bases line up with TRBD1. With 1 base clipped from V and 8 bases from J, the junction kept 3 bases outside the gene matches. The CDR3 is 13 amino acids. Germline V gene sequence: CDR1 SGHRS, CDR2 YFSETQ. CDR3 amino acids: CASSLQGGDTIYF. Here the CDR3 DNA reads TGCGCCAGCAGCTTGCAGGGGGGAGACACCATATATTTT.

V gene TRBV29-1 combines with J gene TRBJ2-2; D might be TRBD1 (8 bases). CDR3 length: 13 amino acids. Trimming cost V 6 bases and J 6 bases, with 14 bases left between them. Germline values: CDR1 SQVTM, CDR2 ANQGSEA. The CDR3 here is CSVDRGGSGELFF. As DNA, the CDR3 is TGCAGCGTCGACAGGGGAGGGTCCGGGGAGCTGTTTTTT.

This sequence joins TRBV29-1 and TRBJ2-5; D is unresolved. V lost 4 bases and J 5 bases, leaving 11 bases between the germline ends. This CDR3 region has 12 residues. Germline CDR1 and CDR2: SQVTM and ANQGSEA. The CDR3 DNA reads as TGCAGCGTTGTTTGGGCTGGGGAGACCCAGTACTTC. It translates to CSVVWAGETQYF.

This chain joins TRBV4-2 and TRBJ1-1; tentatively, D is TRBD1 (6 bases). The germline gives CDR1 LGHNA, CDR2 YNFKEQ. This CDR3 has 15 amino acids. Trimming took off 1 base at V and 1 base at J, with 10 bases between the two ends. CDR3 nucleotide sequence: TGTGCCAGCAGCCAAGTAGGGGGACAGAACACTGAAGCTTTCTTT. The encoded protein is CASSQVGGQNTEAFF.

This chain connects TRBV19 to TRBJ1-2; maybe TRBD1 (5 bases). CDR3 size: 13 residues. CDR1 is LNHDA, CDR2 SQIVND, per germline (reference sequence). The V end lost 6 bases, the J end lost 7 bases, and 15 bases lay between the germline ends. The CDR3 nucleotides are TGTGCCAGTAGACCCTCCCAGGGTCCTGGCTACACCTTC. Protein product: CASRPSQGPGYTF. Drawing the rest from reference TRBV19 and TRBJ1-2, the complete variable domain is DGGITQSPKYLFRKEGQNVTLSCEQNLNHDAMYWYRQDPGQGLRLIYYSQIVNDFQKGDIAEGYSVSREKKESFPLTVTSAQKNPTAFYLCASRPSQGPGYTFGSGTRLTVV.

The CDR3 is CASSLLGGDGGYTF. In nucleotides, the CDR3 is TGTGCCAGCAGTTTGCTGGGCGGGGACGGTGGCTACACCTTC. V and J are TRBV27 and TRBJ1-2, with a weak D call TRBD1 (5 bases). The CDR3 sequence is 14 residues long. The germline V gene has CDR1 MNHEY and CDR2 SMNVEV (reference sequence). V was cut by 3 bases and J by 7 bases, with 15 bases left in between.

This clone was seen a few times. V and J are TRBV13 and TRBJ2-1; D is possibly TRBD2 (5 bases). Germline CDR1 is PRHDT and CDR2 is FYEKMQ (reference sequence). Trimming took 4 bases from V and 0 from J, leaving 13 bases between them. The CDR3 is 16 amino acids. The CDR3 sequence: CASSSRADSSYNEQFF. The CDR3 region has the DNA TGTGCCAGCAGCTCGAGAGCGGATAGCTCCTACAATGAGCAGTTCTTC.

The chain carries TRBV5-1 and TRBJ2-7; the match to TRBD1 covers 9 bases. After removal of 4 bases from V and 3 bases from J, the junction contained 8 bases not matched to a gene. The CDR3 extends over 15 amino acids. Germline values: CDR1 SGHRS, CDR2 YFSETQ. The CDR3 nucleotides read TGCGCCAGCAGCCTGGACCGGGACAGGGTCTACGAGCAGTACTTC. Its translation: CASSLDRDRVYEQYF.

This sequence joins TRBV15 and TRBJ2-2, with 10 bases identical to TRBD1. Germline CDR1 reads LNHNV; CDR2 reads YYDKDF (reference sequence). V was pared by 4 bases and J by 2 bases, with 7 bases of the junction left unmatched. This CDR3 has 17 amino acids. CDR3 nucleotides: TGTGCCACCAGCAAGGTCCGGGACAGGGGTAACACCGGGGAGCTGTTTTTT. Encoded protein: CATSKVRDRGNTGELFF. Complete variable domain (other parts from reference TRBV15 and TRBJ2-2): DAMVIQNPRYQVTQFGKPVTLSCSQTLNHNVMYWYQQKSSQAPKLLFHYYDKDFNNEADTPDNFQSRRPNTSFCFLDIRSPGLGDTAMYLCATSKVRDRGNTGELFFGEGSRLTVL.

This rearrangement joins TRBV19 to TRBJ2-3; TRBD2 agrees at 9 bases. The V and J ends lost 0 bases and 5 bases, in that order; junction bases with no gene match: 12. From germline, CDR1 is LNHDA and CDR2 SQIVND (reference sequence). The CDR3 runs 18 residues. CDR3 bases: TGTGCCAGTAGTATAGATCCGGCGGGAGGGCAAGGTCGAGATACGCAGTATTTT. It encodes CASSIDPAGGQGRDTQYF.

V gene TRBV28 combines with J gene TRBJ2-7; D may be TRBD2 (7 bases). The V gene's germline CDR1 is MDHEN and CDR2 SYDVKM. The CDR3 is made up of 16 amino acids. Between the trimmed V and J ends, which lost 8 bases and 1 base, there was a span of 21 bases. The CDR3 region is CASVPWGGGLSYEQYF. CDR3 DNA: TGTGCCAGCGTCCCTTGGGGCGGGGGCTTATCCTACGAGCAGTACTTC.

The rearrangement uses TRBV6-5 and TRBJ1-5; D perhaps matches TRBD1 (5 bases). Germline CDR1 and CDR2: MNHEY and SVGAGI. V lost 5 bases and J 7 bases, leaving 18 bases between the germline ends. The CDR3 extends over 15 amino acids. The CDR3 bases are TGTGCCAGCAGTGGCGGGGCAGGGAAAAAACAGCCCCAGCATTTT. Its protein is CASSGGAGKKQPQHF.

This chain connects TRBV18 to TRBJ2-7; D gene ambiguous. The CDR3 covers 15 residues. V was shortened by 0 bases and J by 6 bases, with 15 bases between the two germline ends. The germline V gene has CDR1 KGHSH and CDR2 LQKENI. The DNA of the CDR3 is TGTGCCAGCTCACCACCGACAACCGGTTTAGGCGAGCAGTACTTC. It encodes CASSPPTTGLGEQYF.